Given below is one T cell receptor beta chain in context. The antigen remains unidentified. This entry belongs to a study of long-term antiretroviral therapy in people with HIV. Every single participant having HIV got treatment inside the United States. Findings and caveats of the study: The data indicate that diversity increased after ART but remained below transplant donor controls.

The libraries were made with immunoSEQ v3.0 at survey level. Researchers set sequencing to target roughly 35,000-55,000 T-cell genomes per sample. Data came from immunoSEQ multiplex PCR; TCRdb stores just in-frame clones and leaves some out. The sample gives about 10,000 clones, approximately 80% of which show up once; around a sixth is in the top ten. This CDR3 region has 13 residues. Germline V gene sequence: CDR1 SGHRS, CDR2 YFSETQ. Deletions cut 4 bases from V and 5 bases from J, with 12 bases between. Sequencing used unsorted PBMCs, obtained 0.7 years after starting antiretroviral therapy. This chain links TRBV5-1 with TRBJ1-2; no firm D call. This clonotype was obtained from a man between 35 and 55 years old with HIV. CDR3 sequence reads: CASSPDSVYGYTF. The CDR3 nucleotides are TGCGCCAGCAGCCCTGATTCCGTTTATGGCTACACCTTC.